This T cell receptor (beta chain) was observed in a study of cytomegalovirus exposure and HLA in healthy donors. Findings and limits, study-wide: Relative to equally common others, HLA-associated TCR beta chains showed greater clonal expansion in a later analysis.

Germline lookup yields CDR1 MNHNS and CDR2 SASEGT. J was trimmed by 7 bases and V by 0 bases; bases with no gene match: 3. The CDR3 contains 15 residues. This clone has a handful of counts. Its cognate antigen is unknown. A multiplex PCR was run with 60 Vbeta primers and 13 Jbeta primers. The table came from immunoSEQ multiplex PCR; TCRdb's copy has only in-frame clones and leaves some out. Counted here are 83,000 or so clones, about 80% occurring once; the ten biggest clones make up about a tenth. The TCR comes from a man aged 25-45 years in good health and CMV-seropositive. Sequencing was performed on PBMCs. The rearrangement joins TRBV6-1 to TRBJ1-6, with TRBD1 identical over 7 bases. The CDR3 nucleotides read TGTGCCAGCAGTGAAGCTCCGGGACAGAATTCACCCCTCCACTTT. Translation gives CASSEAPGQNSPLHF.